This TCR beta chain derives from a study of T cell responses to AZD1222 COVID-19 vaccine. Study conclusions and caveats: There were repertoire samples only from the period after the peak T cell response. Clonal diversity was possibly underestimated, and the donors were mostly white British, with more females. Dominant at 160-218 and 743-854, vaccine-associated CD4 TCRs also spanned spike.

TCRdb's table, derived via immunoSEQ multiplex PCR, lists solely in-frame clones and lacks some. The data show about 51,000 clones, 80% to 90% seen once. The CDR3 contains 15 residues. Trimming took 4 bases from V and 8 from J; bases not matched to a gene: 13. Germline CDR1 LNHDA, CDR2 SQIVND (reference sequence). In regard to this clone: Its specificity is not known.

The chain combines TRBV19 with TRBJ1-2; 7 bases line up with TRBD1. This receptor was taken from an adult who received the AZD1222 COVID-19 vaccine. The sample here was peripheral blood, taken 28 days after the second AZD1222 dose. The CDR3 loop reads CASSNQGVLPLGYTF. CDR3 coding DNA: TGTGCCAGTAGTAACCAGGGGGTACTCCCCTTAGGCTACACCTTC.